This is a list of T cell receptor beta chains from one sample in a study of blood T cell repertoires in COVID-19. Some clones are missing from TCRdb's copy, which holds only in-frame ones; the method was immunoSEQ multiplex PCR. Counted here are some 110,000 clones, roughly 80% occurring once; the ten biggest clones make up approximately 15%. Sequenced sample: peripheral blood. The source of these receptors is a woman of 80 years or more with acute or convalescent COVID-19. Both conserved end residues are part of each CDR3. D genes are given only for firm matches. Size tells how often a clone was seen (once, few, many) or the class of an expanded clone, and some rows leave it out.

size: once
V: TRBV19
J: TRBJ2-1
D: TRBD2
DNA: TGTGCCAGTAGTATGCCCCGGACTAGCGGGAGGGTAGGCCCTAGCAATGAGCAGTTCTTC
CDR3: CASSMPRTSGRVGPSNEQFF

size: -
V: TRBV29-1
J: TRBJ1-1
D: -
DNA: TGCAGCGTTGGCCGCGTGTCAGGGAATTCCTATCTAACTGAAGCTTTCTTT
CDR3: CSVGRVSGNSYLTEAFF

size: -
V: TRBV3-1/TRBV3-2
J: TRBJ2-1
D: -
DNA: TGTGCCAGCAGCCAAGGGGGAGACTCCTACAATGAGCAGTTCTTC
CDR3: CASSQGGDSYNEQFF

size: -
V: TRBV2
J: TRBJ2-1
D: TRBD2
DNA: TGTGCCAGCCGACCGGGACTATACTCCTACAATGAGCAGTTCTTC
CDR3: CASRPGLYSYNEQFF

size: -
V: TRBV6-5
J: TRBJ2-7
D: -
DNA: TGTGCCAGCATCGAGGGCCAGTTGGGGTACGAGCAGTACTTC
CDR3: CASIEGQLGYEQYF

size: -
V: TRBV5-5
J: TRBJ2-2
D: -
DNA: TGTGCCAGCAGCTCGGAGGGAAACGGGGAGCTGTTTTTT
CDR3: CASSSEGNGELFF

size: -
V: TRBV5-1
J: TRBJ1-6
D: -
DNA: TGCGCCAGCAGCTTGGTCGGGGATCGTAGGAATTCACCCCTCCACTTT
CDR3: CASSLVGDRRNSPLHF

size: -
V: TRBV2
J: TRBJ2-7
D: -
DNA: TGTGCCAGCACTTTCGGGGGGCTGTCCTACGAGCAGTACTTC
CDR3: CASTFGGLSYEQYF

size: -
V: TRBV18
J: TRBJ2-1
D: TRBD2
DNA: TGTGCCAGCTCACCAGGACTAGCGGGAGGGTTGAATGAGCAGTTCTTC
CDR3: CASSPGLAGGLNEQFF

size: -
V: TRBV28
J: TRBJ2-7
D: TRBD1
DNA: TGTGCCAGCAGTTTGGAGGGGGACAGGGGGCAGTACTTC
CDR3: CASSLEGDRGQYF

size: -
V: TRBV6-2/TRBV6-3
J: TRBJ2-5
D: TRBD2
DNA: TGTGCCAGCAGTCCCGGTGGTAGCGGGATGAAAGAGACCCAGTACTTC
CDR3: CASSPGGSGMKETQYF

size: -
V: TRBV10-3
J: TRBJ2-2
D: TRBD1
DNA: TGTGCCATGCTACAGGGGGCGACTGGGGAGCTGTTTTTT
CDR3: CAMLQGATGELFF

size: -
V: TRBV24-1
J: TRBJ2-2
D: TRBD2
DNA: TGTGCCACCCAACTAGCGGGAGGGCCCTCATCCGGGGAGCTGTTTTTT
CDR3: CATQLAGGPSSGELFF

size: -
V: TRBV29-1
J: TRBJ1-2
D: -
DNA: TGCAGCGTTGTTCTAGGGGAAGGCTATGGCTACACCTTC
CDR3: CSVVLGEGYGYTF

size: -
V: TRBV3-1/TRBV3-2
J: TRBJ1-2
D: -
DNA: TGTGCCAGCAGCCAAGATCCAATCTGCTTGGGTTTCAGGGGTGGCTACACCTTC
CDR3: CASSQDPICLGFRGGYTF

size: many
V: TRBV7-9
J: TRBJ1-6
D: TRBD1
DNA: TGTGCCAGCAGCCCATCCAGGGGGCCGGTCTATAATTCACCCCTCCACTTT
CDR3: CASSPSRGPVYNSPLHF

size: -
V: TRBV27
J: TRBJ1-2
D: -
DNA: TGTGCCAGCAGTGGTTTGACGGGAGGCTACACCTTC
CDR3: CASSGLTGGYTF

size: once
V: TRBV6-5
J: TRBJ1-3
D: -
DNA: TGTGCCAGTAAACAGGGTTCCTCCGGAAACACCATATATTTT
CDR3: CASKQGSSGNTIYF

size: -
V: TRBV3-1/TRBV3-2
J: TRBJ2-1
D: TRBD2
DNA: TGTGCCAGCAGCCAAGATGGGCTAGCGGGAGGCCCCTACAATGAGCAGTTCTTC
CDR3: CASSQDGLAGGPYNEQFF

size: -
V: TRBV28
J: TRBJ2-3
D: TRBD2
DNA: TGTGCCAGCAGTTTTGAGGCTAGCGGGAGTTTCGCAGATACGCAGTATTTT
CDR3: CASSFEASGSFADTQYF

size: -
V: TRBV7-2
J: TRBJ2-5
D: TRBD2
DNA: TGTGCCAGCAGCCTAGCCGGTGCGGGAGGCCGGGAGACCCAGTACTTC
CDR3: CASSLAGAGGRETQYF

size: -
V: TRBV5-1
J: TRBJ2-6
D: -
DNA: TGCGCCAGCAGCTTTACAGGGACCGGGGCCAACGTCCTGACTTTC
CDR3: CASSFTGTGANVLTF

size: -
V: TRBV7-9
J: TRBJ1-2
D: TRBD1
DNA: TGTGCCAGCAGCCCCCCCGGACAGGGGGCAGGGGGCTACACCTTC
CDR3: CASSPPGQGAGGYTF

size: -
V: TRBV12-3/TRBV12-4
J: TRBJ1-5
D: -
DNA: TGTGCCAGCAGCCGTTCGGAGACTCAGCCCCAGCATTTT
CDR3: CASSRSETQPQHF

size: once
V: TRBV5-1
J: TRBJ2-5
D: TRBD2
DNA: TGCGCCAGCAGCGGGGAGGGGTTTGAAGGCGAGACCCAGTACTTC
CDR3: CASSGEGFEGETQYF

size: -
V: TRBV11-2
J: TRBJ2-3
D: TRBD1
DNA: TGTGCCAGCAGCTTGGACAGGGGGCTTACAGATACGCAGTATTTT
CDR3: CASSLDRGLTDTQYF

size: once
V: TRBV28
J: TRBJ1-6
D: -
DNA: TGTGCCAGCAGTTTTTTCGTAGATTCACCCCTCCACTTT
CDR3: CASSFFVDSPLHF

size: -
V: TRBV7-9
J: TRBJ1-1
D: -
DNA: TGTGCCAGCAGCTTAGCGGGCAGGCAGAACACTGAAGCTTTCTTT
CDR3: CASSLAGRQNTEAFF

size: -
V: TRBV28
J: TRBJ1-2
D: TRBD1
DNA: TGTGCCAGCAGTCCCCTCGACAGGGATGGCTATGGCTACACCTTC
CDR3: CASSPLDRDGYGYTF

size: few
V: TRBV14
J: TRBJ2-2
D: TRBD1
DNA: TGTGCCAGCAGCTACTACAGGGGGCCGGTCACCGGGGAGCTGTTTTTT
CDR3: CASSYYRGPVTGELFF